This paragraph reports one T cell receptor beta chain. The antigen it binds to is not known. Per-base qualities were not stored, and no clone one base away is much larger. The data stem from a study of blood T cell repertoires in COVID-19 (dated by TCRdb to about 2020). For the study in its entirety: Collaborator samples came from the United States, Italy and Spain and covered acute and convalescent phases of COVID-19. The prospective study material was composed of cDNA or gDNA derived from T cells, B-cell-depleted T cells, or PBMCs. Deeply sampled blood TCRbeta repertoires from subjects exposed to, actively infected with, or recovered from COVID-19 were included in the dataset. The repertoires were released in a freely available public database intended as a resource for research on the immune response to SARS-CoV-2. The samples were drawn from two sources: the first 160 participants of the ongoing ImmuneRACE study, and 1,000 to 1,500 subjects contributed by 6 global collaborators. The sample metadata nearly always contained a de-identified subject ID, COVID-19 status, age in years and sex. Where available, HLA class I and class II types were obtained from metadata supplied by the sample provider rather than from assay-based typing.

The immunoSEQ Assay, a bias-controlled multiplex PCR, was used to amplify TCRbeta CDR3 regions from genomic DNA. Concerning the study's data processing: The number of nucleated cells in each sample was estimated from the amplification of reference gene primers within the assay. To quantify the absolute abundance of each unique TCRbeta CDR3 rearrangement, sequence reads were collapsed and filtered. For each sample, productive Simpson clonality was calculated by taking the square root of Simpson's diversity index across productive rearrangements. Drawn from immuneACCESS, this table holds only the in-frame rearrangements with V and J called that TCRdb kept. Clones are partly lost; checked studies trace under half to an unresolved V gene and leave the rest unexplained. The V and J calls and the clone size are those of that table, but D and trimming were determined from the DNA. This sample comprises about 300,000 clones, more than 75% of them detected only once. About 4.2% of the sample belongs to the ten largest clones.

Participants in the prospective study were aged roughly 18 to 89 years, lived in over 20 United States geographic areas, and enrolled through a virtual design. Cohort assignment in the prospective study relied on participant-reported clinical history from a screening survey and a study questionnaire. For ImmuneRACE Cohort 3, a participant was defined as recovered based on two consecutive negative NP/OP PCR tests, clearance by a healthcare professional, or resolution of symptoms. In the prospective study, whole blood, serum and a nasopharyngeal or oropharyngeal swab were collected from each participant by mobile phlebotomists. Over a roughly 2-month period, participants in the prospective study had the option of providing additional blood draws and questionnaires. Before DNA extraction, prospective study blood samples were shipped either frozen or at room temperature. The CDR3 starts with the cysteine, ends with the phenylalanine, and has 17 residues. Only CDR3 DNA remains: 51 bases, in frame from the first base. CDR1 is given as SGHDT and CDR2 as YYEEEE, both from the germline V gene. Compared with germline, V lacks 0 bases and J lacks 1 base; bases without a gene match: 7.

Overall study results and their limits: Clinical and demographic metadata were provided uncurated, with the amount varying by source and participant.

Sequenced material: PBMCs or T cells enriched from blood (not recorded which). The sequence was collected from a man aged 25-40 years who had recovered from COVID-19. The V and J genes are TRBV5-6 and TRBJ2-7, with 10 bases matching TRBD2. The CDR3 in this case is CASSLVAGLAESYEQYF. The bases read TGTGCCAGCAGCTTGGTTGCCGGACTAGCGGAATCCTACGAGCAGTACTTC.